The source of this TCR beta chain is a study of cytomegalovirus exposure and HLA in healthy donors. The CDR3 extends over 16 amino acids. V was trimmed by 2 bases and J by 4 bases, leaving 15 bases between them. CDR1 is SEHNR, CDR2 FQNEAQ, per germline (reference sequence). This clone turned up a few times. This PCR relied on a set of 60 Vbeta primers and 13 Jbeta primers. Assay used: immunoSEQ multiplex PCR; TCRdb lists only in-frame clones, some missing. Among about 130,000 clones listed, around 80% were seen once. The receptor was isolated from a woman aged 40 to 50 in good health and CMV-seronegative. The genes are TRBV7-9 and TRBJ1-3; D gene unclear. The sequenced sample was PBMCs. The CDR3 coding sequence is TGTGCCAGCAGCTTATACTCGGTGGGCAGGGGAAACACCATATATTTT. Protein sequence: CASSLYSVGRGNTIYF. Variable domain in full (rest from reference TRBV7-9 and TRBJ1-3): DTGVSQNPRHKITKRGQNVTFRCDPISEHNRLYWYRQTLGQGPEFLTYFQNEAQLEKSRLLSDRFSAERPKGSFSTLEIQRTEQGDSAMYLCASSLYSVGRGNTIYFGEGSWLTVV.